The TCR beta chain described here comes from a study of cytomegalovirus exposure and HLA in healthy donors (dated by TCRdb to the late 2010s). Concerning the study at large: In an earlier analysis of 550 to 750 of the donors, approximately 260 Gb of sequence data and approximately 100 million unique TCR beta sequences from roughly 190 million T cells were reported. An early release covering roughly 640 HLA-typed donors comprised about 300 gigabases of sequencing data and tens of millions of unique TCR sequences. A later analysis re-analyzed previously published TCR beta repertoires from approximately 700 donors and added high-resolution HLA genotyping to study TCR occurrence patterns. Besides the first cohort of roughly 700 subjects, a separate validation cohort made up of 90 to 150 different subjects was used. Genome-wide SNP genotypes for about 55% of the 666 donors were used in a later genetic analysis, which treated that subset as a discovery cohort. The study aimed to test whether signatures of past pathogen exposure could be identified by cataloging public T cell receptors. Among some 400 genotyped donors of the cohort, an average of approximately 240,000 unique TCR beta nucleotide sequences was sequenced per donor, of which approximately 18% were non-productive. Using immunosequencing, the study profiled T cell repertoires from 550 to 750 subjects and related those repertoires to cytomegalovirus serostatus. All discovery cohort repertoires had been generated on a single sequencing platform. An earlier analysis of some 600 of the donors applied high-throughput TCR beta sequencing to assess whether each TCR beta V gene segment acted as functional or pseudogenic. Rather than drawing on any new phenotypic data, the later analysis identified candidate immune exposures from TCR beta sequences and the way those sequences occurred across donors. About five DR-DQ haplotypes were handled as single units for association and clustering because linkage in the cohort was strong. Of the 300 to 500 genotyped donors, more than 75% were placed in the genetic ancestry cluster associated with self-reported Caucasian donors. The number of donors typed differed by locus, with roughly 620-630 for A, B, C, DRB1 and DQB1, around 500 for DQA1, about 610 for DPA1, and around 450 for DPB1. Donor age, sex, ethnicity and CMV serostatus were compiled together with the repertoire data. The study combined high-throughput TCR immunosequencing, statistical association of individual TCRs with disease status, and machine learning to predict cytomegalovirus infection status. HLA typing covered class I and class II loci at four-digit resolution. Broad study findings and their caveats: A later genetic analysis associated a missense DCLRE1C variant with V-gene and J-gene trimming of TCR beta chains, and an independent cohort replicated the association. In vitro tests confirmed that a few of the cytomegalovirus-associated TCR beta chains recognize cytomegalovirus antigens. Strong co-occurrence of HLA alleles, especially DR and DQ, made assigning TCR associations to individual alleles difficult. A later analysis found that TCR association rates varied across HLA loci, with DRB1 alleles showing the most associated TCRs and HLA-C alleles the fewest. Compared with the 666-donor mean, donors in an Asian-associated ancestry cluster had fewer N-insertions in productive TCRs, according to a later genetic analysis. Broadly in line with IMGT annotations, most TCR beta V segments showed up in productive rearrangements about 90% or about 30% of the time in an earlier analysis of approximately 600 of the donors. In both the original and validation cohorts, the classifier was reported to diagnose cytomegalovirus status with high specificity and sensitivity. For the cohort, immune exposure information was limited to CMV serostatus. Across donors, most TCR sequences were observed very rarely, whereas some public TCRs were present in many individuals. Because the 87-base-pair reads could not distinguish some IMGT-functional V segments, including TRBV6-2 and TRBV6-3, those segments were excluded. About 17 rarely observed V segments, including chromosome 9 orphons, were excluded from the earlier analysis of several hundred of the donors because counts were too low. The study gave a list of about 170 TCR beta chains associated with cytomegalovirus. In a later analysis, HLA-associated TCR beta chains showed more clonal expansion and lower generation probabilities than non-associated chains that were equally common. A later analysis reported that several top co-occurrence clusters appeared linked to parvovirus B19, influenza, CMV and Epstein-Barr virus. A further reported finding was that TCR beta sequences accurately predicted the HLA-A and HLA-B alleles for most subjects in the first cohort. Because HLA typing was unavailable for some donors at each locus, only the typed subset was used in association tests. Sequencing depth was assumed to be roughly uniform across donors in the presence/absence analyses, though that assumption may not hold. Linkage disequilibrium might explain the correlated functional status among segregating V segments, but an unknown experimental factor could not be ruled out. In a later analysis, 15,000 to 20,000 TCR beta sequences were associated with specific HLA alleles at a false discovery rate of 0.05. In this cohort, only TCR beta chains were sequenced, and detectable features were limited by the absence of alpha or paired-chain data. In a later analysis, most CMV-associated TCR beta chains were found to appear HLA-restricted, with HLA associations seemingly driven largely by CMV exposure. A group of highly shared sequence variants was considered likely to be a technical artifact of the sequencing pipeline. The authors suggested that the approach could potentially be generalized to other disease states and immunological phenotypes.

In total, 666 healthy bone marrow donors made up the cohort. At the time of sampling, all cohort members were nominally healthy, though unrecorded immune exposures were likely present. The donor was CMV seropositive and belonged to the group of 250 to 350 seropositive cohort members. Every donor gave a peripheral blood sample, and the peripheral blood mononuclear cells from that sample were used for TCR beta sequencing. Genomic DNA was extracted from the blood cell samples with the Qiagen DNeasy Blood Extraction Kit. A word on this clone: Its antigen remains undetermined.

Receptors were amplified or captured by the immunoSEQ multiplex PCR assay. For the multiplex PCR, a mixture combining 60 forward primers for TCR Vbeta segments and 13 reverse primers for TCR Jbeta segments was used. A multiplex PCR assay on genomic DNA amplified the CDR3 region of rearranged TCR beta genes. Amplified TCR beta libraries were sequenced as 87-base-pair reads on the Illumina HiSeq System. The authors' pipeline ran thus. Across the 700 or so repertoires, a later analysis counted around 80 million unique TCR beta chains, around 11 million of which were shared by at least two donors. To remove PCR and sequencing errors, raw reads were error-corrected and collapsed into unique sequences using a nearest-neighbor algorithm that merged closely related sequences. CDR3 sequences were aligned to IMGT reference sequences to assign V, D and J gene segments. For a sequence to be retained, at least a six-nucleotide match to both a V gene segment and a J gene segment was required. A rearrangement was called productive if the CDR3 had no stop codons and remained in frame with V and J, and every other rearrangement was called non-productive. CDR3 was defined according to IMGT convention as the region running from the second conserved V-encoded cysteine to the conserved J-encoded phenylalanine. Sequences without an unambiguous match to a single V gene segment were excluded from the earlier analysis of 450 to 750 of the donors. In an earlier analysis of several hundred of the donors, a V segment was called functional when productive rearrangements were above 56.7%, and segregating when the standard deviation between donors exceeded 5%. A statistical classification framework was built for diagnosing cytomegalovirus status from the catalog of TCR beta chain sequences. A later analysis assigned V and J genes by comparing TCR nucleotide sequences with IMGT/GENE-DB human TR gene sequences. A later analysis assigned CDR3 sequences and most-parsimonious VDJ recombination scenarios with the TCRdist pipeline. In a later analysis, each TCR beta chain was defined by its CDR3 amino acid sequence together with its V-gene family, and reads lacking a unique V-gene family were excluded. A later analysis removed over 500 highly shared, low-generation-probability nucleotide sequences to deal with suspected cross-contamination and a sequencing artifact. In a later analysis, a clonal expansion index was calculated for each public chain from normalized within-repertoire ranks of inferred template counts. In a later analysis, generation probabilities were computed using a VDJ recombination model fitted to out-of-frame rearrangements, and the results were checked against IGoR. Hypergeometric tests were used in a later analysis to score TCR-TCR, TCR-HLA and TCR-CMV co-occurrence, with a repertoire-size bias correction applied to the TCR pairs. To estimate false discovery rates, a later analysis permuted the HLA or CMV assignments 20 times. In a later analysis, co-occurring TCRs were grouped with DBSCAN, and TCRdist sequence similarity was added when clustering was performed within HLA-allele-positive subsets. Co-occurrence clustering excluded repertoires with fewer than 30,000 or more than 120,000 public chains, plus five with anomalous nucleotide sharing. TCRdb provides this immuneACCESS table in a form limited to in-frame rearrangements. Some clones are lacking; in checked studies, under half of them reflect an unresolved V gene, and why the rest are absent is not known. The V and J calls and clone size come from that table; D and trimming were worked out from the DNA. This sample's table has entries for 200,000 to 250,000 clones. In total, the top ten clones hold 0.9% to 1.4% of the sample.

V and J are trimmed by 4 bases and 3 bases, and the gene matches miss 19 bases of the junction. CDR1 SGHRS and CDR2 YFSETQ were looked up in the germline V gene. The CDR3 starts with the cysteine, ends with the phenylalanine, and has 20 residues. The sequence is cut down to CDR3 DNA, 60 bases in frame from base 1. Recombination linked TRBV5-1 to TRBJ2-7; TRBD2 agrees with 13 junctional bases. The specimen was PBMCs. The clonotype originates from a girl aged 2-9 years in good health and CMV-seropositive. The DNA sequence follows: TGCGCCAGCAGCCAACCATTGGGTGGACTAGCGGGAGTATCAGGCTACGAGCAGTACTTC. It specifies CASSQPLGGLAGVSGYEQYF.